This T cell receptor beta chain was retrieved from a study of blood T cell repertoires in COVID-19. In the study overall: Donors in the United States, Italy and Spain gave samples during acute or convalescent COVID-19.

Repertoires were generated with immunoSEQ multiplex PCR, while TCRdb's copy carries only in-frame clones and drops some. Of about 38,000 clones in the sample, just under 75% were seen once. V was trimmed by 0 bases and J by 1 base, leaving 7 bases between them. CDR3 length equals 14 residues. CDR1 and CDR2 from the germline V gene are SGDLS and YYNGEE. Input material: peripheral blood. This rearrangement joins TRBV9 to TRBJ1-1; D gene uncertain. The clonotype originates from a man aged 65 to 79 with COVID-19, enrolled during active disease. In DNA form, the CDR3 reads TGTGCCAGCAGCGTAGACAACAGGAACACTGAAGCTTTCTTT. Encoded protein: CASSVDNRNTEAFF.